This TCR beta chain is drawn from a study of blood T cell repertoires in COVID-19. Overall study context: Spain, Italy and the United States supplied samples that represented acute and convalescent COVID-19. Sample material is recorded as cDNA or gDNA derived from T cells, B-cell-depleted T cells, or PBMCs.

In the authors' methods: Using reference gene primer amplification, nucleated cell counts were estimated. Method: immunoSEQ multiplex PCR; TCRdb's copy keeps in-frame clones and lacks some. V and J calls and clone size come straight from that table; D and trimming were deduced from the DNA. In the table there are over 300,000 clones, 70% to 90% of which are singletons. In germline, CDR1 is LNHNV, CDR2 YYDKDF (reference sequence). The ends lost 0 bases at V and 4 bases at J; junction bases unmatched: 3. The CDR3 length is 15 residues. This clonotype was obtained from a human donor in a cohort sampled during active COVID-19. Sequencing input: peripheral blood. The chain links TRBV15 to TRBJ2-4; 7 bases line up with TRBD2. For the CDR3, the DNA is TGTGCCACCAGCAGAGATCGAGCGGGGAAAAACATTCAGTACTTC. This gives the protein CATSRDRAGKNIQYF.